This is a list of T cell receptor beta chains from one sample in a study of T cell repertoires in cytomegalovirus infection. MiXCR, run by TCRdb on the reads, gives a single entry per CDR3 protein. The table includes 450,000 to 650,000 distinct CDR3 sequences, approximately 40% detected once. Their specific antigens are unknown. Sequenced material: cultured PBMCs, taken from culture after CMV antigen stimulation. Source of these receptors: a human donor in good health (CMV status not recorded). Some clones in this sample may be carry-over from other donors' samples. Each CDR3 is given with its conserved first and last residue. D genes are given only for firm matches.

d_gene	v_gene	CDR3aa
NA	TRBV6-6	CASSTPLRPTGELFF
TRBD1	TRBV20-1	CSYLRTGNEQFF
TRBD2	TRBV11-2	CASSFSGGPAGTQYF
NA	TRBV12-3/TRBV12-4	CASSFKGRDYGYTF
NA	TRBV19	CASSPYRAGNTEAFF
NA	TRBV5-6	CASSLAGAGLLPQHF
TRBD1	TRBV5-1	CASSGGQWGYEQYF
NA	TRBV2	CASSRVYEQYF
TRBD1	TRBV15	CATSRDAQGNQPQHF
TRBD2	TRBV4-3	CASSRGGSGYEQYF
NA	TRBV12-3/TRBV12-4	CASSFVNIQYF
NA	TRBV6-5	CASVVWGARTVGYTF
TRBD1	TRBV3-1	CASSHETGPDTQYF
TRBD2	TRBV7-6	CASSKRGTSAYNEQFF
NA	TRBV7-2	CASSLGAYTDTQYF
NA	TRBV19	CASSMGIQPQHF
TRBD1	TRBV6-6	CASSQTGGTNYGYTF
TRBD2	TRBV12-3/TRBV12-4	CASSRPSSGASYNEQFF
NA	TRBV11-2	CASSRMGRSSSLEAFF
NA	TRBV11-2	CASSLNPMGLETQYF
TRBD1	TRBV5-1	CASSPSPRTGPQETQYF
TRBD1	TRBV5-1	CASSPGTVSTGELFF
NA	TRBV4-1	CASSQLNAGELFF
NA	TRBV19	CASSPGAGWSNQPQHF
NA	TRBV20-1	CSVAGATNEKLFF
NA	TRBV11-3	CASKRVKEQYF
NA	TRBV6-2/TRBV6-3	CASSEGRGTAGELFF
TRBD1	TRBV20-1	CSAFFRQGIYGYTF
NA	TRBV7-4	CASSSGPREQYF
NA	TRBV5-6	CASSLALAGPFNEQFF